The rows below give T cell receptor beta chains drawn from one sample of a study of blood T cell repertoires in COVID-19. Using immunoSEQ multiplex PCR, the repertoire was profiled, and TCRdb retains in-frame clones only, with some absent. Seen here are around 190,000 clones, around 86% observed once, and the top ten hold 5.6%. Sequencing used PBMCs or T cells enriched from blood (not recorded which). These receptors came from a middle-aged man with acute COVID-19. CDR3s include the opening cysteine and the closing phenylalanine or tryptophan. Each record gives: V gene, J gene, clone size, D gene, CDR3 protein, CDR3 DNA. D genes are given only for firm matches. Size is omitted from some rows. Given values are once, few, many or a class for expanded clones.

>TRBV6-5|TRBJ2-7|NA|NA
CASREVSDEQYF
TGTGCCAGCAGGGAGGTTTCGGATGAGCAGTACTTC
>TRBV6-5|TRBJ1-4|NA|TRBD1
CASTPGQGYEKLFF
TGTGCCAGCACCCCCGGACAGGGGTATGAAAAACTGTTTTTT
>TRBV3-1/TRBV3-2|TRBJ1-4|NA|NA
CASSQEWGTAEKLFF
TGTGCCAGCAGCCAAGAATGGGGGACTGCTGAAAAACTGTTTTTT
>TRBV5-4|TRBJ2-7|NA|NA
CASSLKGGRNEQYF
TGTGCCAGCAGCTTGAAGGGGGGGCGGAACGAGCAGTACTTC
>TRBV24-1|TRBJ2-7|NA|NA
CATSAGDF
TGTGCCACCAGTGCGGGGGACTTC
>TRBV12-3/TRBV12-4|TRBJ1-1|NA|NA
CASSLFQTEAFF
TGTGCCAGCAGTTTATTCCAGACTGAAGCTTTCTTT
>TRBV3-1/TRBV3-2|TRBJ1-2|NA|TRBD1
CASSQTGTGGKYGYTF
TGTGCCAGCAGCCAAACCGGGACAGGGGGCAAGTATGGCTACACCTTC
>TRBV18|TRBJ2-7|NA|NA
CASSPPASLSSYEQYF
TGTGCCAGCTCACCACCGGCTAGCCTAAGCTCCTACGAGCAGTACTTC
>TRBV30|TRBJ2-1|NA|TRBD2
CAWMKRGSSYNEQFF
TGTGCCTGGATGAAGCGGGGGAGCTCCTACAATGAGCAGTTCTTC
>TRBV2|TRBJ2-1|NA|NA
CASRGRTSSYNEQFF
TGTGCCAGCAGGGGCAGGACAAGCTCCTACAATGAGCAGTTCTTC
>TRBV11-1|TRBJ2-1|NA|TRBD2
CASSPLAGGGISEQFF
TGTGCCAGCAGCCCCCTCGCGGGAGGAGGTATCAGTGAGCAGTTCTTC
>TRBV15|TRBJ1-5|NA|TRBD1
CATSRTGNQPQHF
TGTGCCACCAGCAGGACAGGGAATCAGCCCCAGCATTTT
>TRBV5-8|TRBJ2-7|NA|TRBD1
CASSRHRGEQYF
TGTGCCAGCAGCCGCCACAGGGGCGAGCAGTACTTC
>TRBV7-3|TRBJ2-1|NA|TRBD2
CASSLNGGGQFF
TGTGCCAGCAGCTTAAACGGCGGGGGACAGTTCTTC
>TRBV6-2/TRBV6-3|TRBJ1-5|NA|NA
CASSPASGVQPQHF
TGTGCCAGCAGTCCCGCTTCGGGGGTGCAGCCCCAGCATTTT
>TRBV21-1|TRBJ1-1|NA|NA
CASSEGQWGVVAFF
TGTGCCAGCAGCGAGGGACAGTGGGGGGTTGTAGCTTTCTTT
>TRBV24-1|TRBJ2-1|NA|TRBD1
CATSEVRGQVDEQFF
TGTGCCACCAGTGAGGTAAGGGGACAGGTTGATGAGCAGTTCTTC
>TRBV15|TRBJ2-6|once|NA
CATSRDLTLQPGANVLTF
TGTGCCACCAGCAGAGATCTGACTCTCCAGCCCGGGGCCAACGTCCTGACTTTC
>TRBV13|TRBJ2-3|NA|NA
CASRAGFLGRTDTQYF
TGTGCCAGCAGAGCCGGGTTCCTGGGGAGGACGGATACGCAGTATTTT
>TRBV2|TRBJ1-5|NA|NA
CASNRAGQPQHF
TGTGCCAGCAATAGGGCGGGTCAGCCCCAGCATTTT
>TRBV3-1/TRBV3-2|TRBJ1-3|NA|NA
CASSQRKMRAGNTIYF
TGTGCCAGCAGCCAAAGGAAAATGAGGGCTGGAAACACCATATATTTT
>TRBV27|TRBJ2-5|NA|TRBD2
CASSSREGMETQYF
TGTGCCAGCAGCTCGCGGGAGGGAATGGAGACCCAGTACTTC
>TRBV28|TRBJ1-3|NA|TRBD1
CASSGTGALSSGNTIYF
TGTGCCAGCAGCGGGACAGGGGCGCTATCCTCTGGAAACACCATATATTTT
>TRBV30|TRBJ2-1|NA|TRBD2
CAWDLGLAENEQFF
TGTGCCTGGGACCTAGGACTAGCGGAAAATGAGCAGTTCTTC
>TRBV7-9|TRBJ1-2|NA|TRBD1
CASSLGQGPYGYTF
TGTGCCAGCAGCCTCGGACAGGGACCCTATGGCTACACCTTC
>TRBV24-1|TRBJ2-7|NA|TRBD2
CATSVGGRAGNYEQYF
TGTGCCACCAGTGTTGGCGGGAGGGCCGGGAACTACGAGCAGTACTTC
>TRBV19|TRBJ1-5|NA|NA
CASSISPRESQPQHF
TGTGCCAGTAGTATATCTCCCAGGGAAAGTCAGCCCCAGCATTTT
>TRBV20-1|TRBJ1-3|NA|NA
CSASQNGNTIYF
TGCAGTGCTAGTCAAAATGGAAACACCATATATTTT
>TRBV30|TRBJ1-2|NA|NA
CAWSVKPGRSHGYTF
TGTGCCTGGAGTGTTAAGCCAGGGCGGTCCCATGGCTACACCTTC
>TRBV6-1|TRBJ2-1|NA|NA
CASSARRGEQFF
TGTGCCAGCAGTGCCCGTCGAGGTGAGCAGTTCTTC